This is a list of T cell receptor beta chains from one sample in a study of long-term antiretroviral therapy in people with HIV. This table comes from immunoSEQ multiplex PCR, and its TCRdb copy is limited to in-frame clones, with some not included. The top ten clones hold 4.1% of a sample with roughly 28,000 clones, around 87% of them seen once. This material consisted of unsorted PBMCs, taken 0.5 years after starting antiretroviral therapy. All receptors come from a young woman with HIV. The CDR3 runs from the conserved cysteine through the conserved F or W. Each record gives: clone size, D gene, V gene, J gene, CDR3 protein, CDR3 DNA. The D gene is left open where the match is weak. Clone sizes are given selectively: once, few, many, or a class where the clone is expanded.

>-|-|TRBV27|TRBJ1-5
CASSRYSNQPQHF
TGTGCCAGCAGCCGGTATAGCAATCAGCCCCAGCATTTT
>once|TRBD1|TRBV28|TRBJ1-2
CASSPGQDISYGYTF
TGTGCCAGCAGCCCCGGACAGGACATTTCCTATGGCTACACCTTC
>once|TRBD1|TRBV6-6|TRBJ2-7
CASSSGTGVDEQYF
TGTGCCAGCAGTTCCGGGACAGGGGTGGACGAGCAGTACTTC
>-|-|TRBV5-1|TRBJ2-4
CASSLFSKGRYYEAAKNIQYF
TGCGCCAGCAGCTTGTTTTCTAAGGGTCGATACTATGAGGCGGCCAAAAACATTCAGTACTTC
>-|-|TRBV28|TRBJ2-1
CASRGTGLSLNEQFF
TGTGCCAGCAGGGGGACCGGGCTATCCTTGAATGAGCAGTTCTTC
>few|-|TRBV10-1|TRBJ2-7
CASSESFRYEQYF
TGCGCCAGCAGTGAGTCGTTCAGATACGAGCAGTACTTC
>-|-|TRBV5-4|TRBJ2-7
CASSLGLTYEQYF
TGTGCCAGCAGCTTGGGCCTCACCTACGAGCAGTACTTC
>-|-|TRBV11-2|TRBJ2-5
CASSLAWTGTQYF
TGTGCCAGCAGCTTAGCCTGGACTGGGACCCAGTACTTC
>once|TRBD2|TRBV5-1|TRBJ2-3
CASSLVGGGPDTQYF
TGCGCCAGCAGCTTGGTCGGGGGAGGGCCAGATACGCAGTATTTT
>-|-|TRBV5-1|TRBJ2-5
CASSTRTVQETQYF
TGCGCCAGCAGCACCAGGACAGTCCAAGAGACCCAGTACTTC
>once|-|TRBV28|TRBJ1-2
CASSLQALRFYGYTF
TGTGCCAGCAGTTTACAGGCATTAAGATTCTATGGCTACACCTTC
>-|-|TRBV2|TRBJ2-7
CASSESGDVYEQYF
TGTGCCAGCAGTGAAAGCGGCGACGTCTACGAGCAGTACTTC
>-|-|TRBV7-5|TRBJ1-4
CARSTCPLNEKLFF
TGTGCCAGAAGTACATGCCCGCTTAATGAAAAACTGTTTTTT
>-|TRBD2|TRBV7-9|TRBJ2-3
CASSPGLPREYF
TGTGCCAGCAGCCCGGGACTACCCCGAGAGTATTTT
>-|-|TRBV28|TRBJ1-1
CASSRPRHMNTEAFF
TGTGCCAGCAGCCGACCGCGGCACATGAACACTGAAGCTTTCTTT
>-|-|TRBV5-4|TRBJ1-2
CASTFLGGNYGYTF
TGTGCCAGCACCTTTCTGGGGGGAAACTATGGCTACACCTTC
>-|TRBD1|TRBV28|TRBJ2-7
CASSFVRGLYEQYF
TGTGCCAGCAGTTTCGTGAGGGGGCTCTACGAGCAGTACTTC
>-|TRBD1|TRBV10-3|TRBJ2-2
CAIRDRGLIGELFF
TGTGCCATCAGGGACAGGGGGCTAATCGGGGAGCTGTTTTTT
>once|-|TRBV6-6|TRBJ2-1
CASSYSTAGNGNEQFF
TGTGCCAGCAGTTACTCGACGGCGGGAAATGGGAATGAGCAGTTCTTC
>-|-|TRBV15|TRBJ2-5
CATSRDRRAQETQYF
TGTGCCACCAGCAGAGATCGAAGGGCTCAAGAGACCCAGTACTTC
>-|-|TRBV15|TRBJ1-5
CATSRDTRGQPQHF
TGTGCCACCAGCAGAGATACCCGCGGGCAGCCCCAGCATTTT
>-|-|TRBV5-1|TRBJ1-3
CASSLTAQGGNTIYF
TGCGCCAGCAGCCTTACGGCACAGGGAGGAAACACCATATATTTT
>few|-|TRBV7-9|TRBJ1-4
CASSLDELFF
TGTGCCAGCAGCTTAGATGAACTGTTTTTT
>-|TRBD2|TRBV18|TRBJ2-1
CASSPTSGRGYEQFF
TGTGCCAGCTCACCCACTAGCGGGAGAGGCTATGAGCAGTTCTTC
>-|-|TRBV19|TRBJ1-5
CASSIPGSAPQHF
TGTGCCAGTAGTATACCGGGAAGCGCGCCCCAGCATTTT
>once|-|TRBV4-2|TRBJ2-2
CASSQEEKKAGELFF
TGTGCCAGCAGCCAAGAGGAAAAAAAAGCCGGGGAGCTGTTTTTT
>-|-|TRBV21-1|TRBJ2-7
CASSKTGRTASYEQYF
TGTGCCAGCAGCAAAACTGGCCGGACGGCCTCCTACGAGCAGTACTTC
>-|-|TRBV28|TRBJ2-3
CASSLHGSRGDTQYF
TGTGCCAGCAGTTTACACGGGTCGAGGGGTGATACGCAGTATTTT
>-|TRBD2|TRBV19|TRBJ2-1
CASSMTSGRVGEQFF
TGTGCCAGTAGTATGACTAGCGGCCGAGTGGGTGAGCAGTTCTTC
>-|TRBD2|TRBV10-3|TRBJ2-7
CATRREGGPDEQYF
TGTGCCACCAGAAGGGAGGGAGGGCCGGACGAGCAGTACTTC
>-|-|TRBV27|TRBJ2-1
CASSLRQAYNEQFF
TGTGCCAGCAGTCTAAGACAGGCCTACAATGAGCAGTTCTTC
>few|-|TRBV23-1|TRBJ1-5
CARPPIPKDSNQPQHF
TGCGCCAGACCTCCGATCCCCAAGGATAGCAATCAGCCCCAGCATTTT
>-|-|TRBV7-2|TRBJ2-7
CASSFLGRSFWEQYF
TGTGCCAGCAGCTTTCTGGGACGGTCCTTTTGGGAGCAGTACTTC
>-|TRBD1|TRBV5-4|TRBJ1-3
CASSSGQGAGNTIYF
TGTGCCAGCAGCTCGGGACAGGGTGCTGGAAACACCATATATTTT
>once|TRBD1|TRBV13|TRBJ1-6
CASRQRGGLNSPLHF
TGTGCCAGCAGACAAAGAGGGGGCCTTAATTCACCCCTCCACTTT
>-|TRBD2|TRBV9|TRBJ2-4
CASSVDAGVGNIQYF
TGTGCCAGCAGCGTAGATGCGGGAGTAGGGAACATTCAGTACTTC
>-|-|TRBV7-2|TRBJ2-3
CASSLNPVTDTQYF
TGTGCCAGCAGCTTAAATCCTGTCACAGATACGCAGTATTTT
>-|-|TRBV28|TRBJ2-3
CASRAPGPRTDTQYF
TGTGCCAGCAGGGCGCCGGGTCCAAGAACAGATACGCAGTATTTT
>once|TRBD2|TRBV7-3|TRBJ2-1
CASSLAGSYNEQFF
TGTGCCAGCAGCCTAGCGGGCTCCTACAATGAGCAGTTCTTC
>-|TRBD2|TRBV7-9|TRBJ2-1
CASSTTSWEQFF
TGTGCCAGCAGCACGACTAGCTGGGAGCAGTTCTTC
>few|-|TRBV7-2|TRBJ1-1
CASSPRSTEAFF
TGTGCCAGCAGCCCCCGCAGCACTGAAGCTTTCTTT
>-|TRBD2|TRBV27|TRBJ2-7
CASSHRTRNEQYF
TGTGCCAGCAGCCATCGGACTAGAAACGAGCAGTACTTC